Listed below are T cell receptor beta chains from one sample, sequenced in a study of CD4 and CD8 cells across lung adenocarcinoma regions. TCRdb reprocessed the PCR reads via MiXCR and lists one record per CDR3 protein. The table lists fewer than 20,000 distinct CDR3 sequences, 51% of them singletons. Sequences were obtained from CD8+ T cells from the center of a lung tumor. These receptors all come from a female donor with lung adenocarcinoma. The CD4 and CD8 labels of this study may be unreliable. The CDR3 runs from the conserved cysteine through the conserved F or W. D genes are given only for firm matches. For some rows the clone size is stated as once, few or many, or as a class when expanded; others skip it.

cdr3_nt	cdr3_aa	j_call	v_call	d_call	clone_size
TGTGCCAGCACCTTTCCCTCCCGTAATGAAGCTTTCTTT	CASTFPSRNEAFF	TRBJ1-1	TRBV12-3/TRBV12-4	.	few
TGTGCCAGCAGTTACTCTAGCGGGAGGGCCAATGAGCAGTTCTTC	CASSYSSGRANEQFF	TRBJ2-1	TRBV6-5	TRBD2	.
TGTGCCAGCAGCCAAGATGACGCAGGGATAACCGGGGAGCTGTTTTTT	CASSQDDAGITGELFF	TRBJ2-2	TRBV4-2	.	.
TGTGCCAGCAGCTTAGTTGGGACACAGTACCAAGAGACCCAGTACTTC	CASSLVGTQYQETQYF	TRBJ2-5	TRBV7-9	.	.
TGCGCCAGCAGCCCCGGGACCCAAGAGACCCAGTACTTC	CASSPGTQETQYF	TRBJ2-5	TRBV4-1	.	.
TGCGCCAGCAGCCAAGATGACAGGCGAAACACCATATATTTT	CASSQDDRRNTIYF	TRBJ1-3	TRBV4-3	.	.
TGTGCCAGCAGTTTTGGGACTAGCGGGCCGAGGGGGGAGCAGTTCTTC	CASSFGTSGPRGEQFF	TRBJ2-1	TRBV27	TRBD2	few
TGTGCCAGCATCAGGGGTCGGAAGGGAGGGGGCGAGCAGTACTTC	CASIRGRKGGGEQYF	TRBJ2-7	TRBV6-1	.	many
TGTGCCAGCATCGGACTAGCGGGAGGTGTAGGGCGCAATGAGCAGTTCTTC	CASIGLAGGVGRNEQFF	TRBJ2-1	TRBV6-1	TRBD2	few
TGTGCCAGCAGCAATAGCGGGAGGACAGATACGCAGTATTTT	CASSNSGRTDTQYF	TRBJ2-3	TRBV6-1	TRBD2	.
TGTGCCAGCAGTGAACGGGGGGCTCCTGGCCCAGATACGCAGTATTTT	CASSERGAPGPDTQYF	TRBJ2-3	TRBV25-1	.	once
TGTGCCAGCAGTGTGGACAGGGGGGATGGCTACACCTTC	CASSVDRGDGYTF	TRBJ1-2	TRBV6-1	TRBD1	many
TGTGCCAGCAGTGATTTCCTAGCGGGAGGCACCTACGAGCAGTACTTC	CASSDFLAGGTYEQYF	TRBJ2-7	TRBV6-1	TRBD2	.
TGTGCCAGCAGTTGGTTTGAGACCCAGTACTTC	CASSWFETQYF	TRBJ2-5	TRBV6-5	.	.
TGCGCCAGCAGGGACAGGTCCGGGGGCTACACCTTC	CASRDRSGGYTF	TRBJ1-2	TRBV10-2	TRBD1	many
TGTGCCAGCAGTTTATTGCTAGCGGGAGGGCCCAAGACCCAGTACTTC	CASSLLLAGGPKTQYF	TRBJ2-5	TRBV27	TRBD2	.
TGTGCCAGCAGTTTGGGGGGCGTGGGGGATACGCAGTATTTT	CASSLGGVGDTQYF	TRBJ2-3	TRBV12-3/TRBV12-4	.	.
TGTGCCAGCAGCCCAGGGACTAGCGGGACAGATACGCAGTATTTT	CASSPGTSGTDTQYF	TRBJ2-3	TRBV11-3	TRBD2	.
TGTGCCTGGAGTGCTGGACTAGCGGGAGCCCCCGAGCAGTACTTC	CAWSAGLAGAPEQYF	TRBJ2-7	TRBV30	TRBD2	.
TGTGCCAGGGGGCGAGGGGGCTGTGACAAAAAGACCCAGTACTTC	CARGRGGCDKKTQYF	TRBJ2-5	TRBV6-1	TRBD1	.
TGCGCCAGCTACCCTAGCGGGAGGGTATCCTACGAGCAGTACTTC	CASYPSGRVSYEQYF	TRBJ2-7	TRBV10-2	TRBD2	few
TGTGCCAGCAGTGACCCCTCGCCTGGGTGCACCGGGGCGCAGTTTTTT	CASSDPSPGCTGAQFF	TRBJ2-2	TRBV6-1	.	.
TGTGCCAGCAGCTTAACGTGGGACAGGGGTGGGGATGAGCAGTTCTTC	CASSLTWDRGGDEQFF	TRBJ2-1	TRBV7-3	TRBD1	medium-sized
TGTGCCAGCAGTGCCCCGGGGGGGCGAGGTTCACCCCTCCACTTT	CASSAPGGRGSPLHF	TRBJ1-6	TRBV6-1	.	medium-sized
TGTGCCATCAGACCTTCGGGGGGGGGAGCCACAAATACGCAGTATTTC	CAIRPSGGGATNTQYF	TRBJ2-3	TRBV10-3	TRBD2	.
TGTGCCAGCACTACGGGACAGGGAGATGGCTACACCTTC	CASTTGQGDGYTF	TRBJ1-2	TRBV6-1	TRBD1	many
TGCAGTGCTAGTAGCGGGGATGAGCAGTTCTTC	CSASSGDEQFF	TRBJ2-1	TRBV20-1	TRBD2	.
TGTGCCAGCACCCTGGACCAAGGCACCGGGGAGCTGTTTTTT	CASTLDQGTGELFF	TRBJ2-2	TRBV6-1	.	medium-sized
TGTGCCAGCAGTACATCCTGGTCTAGCGGGAGTATGTATACGCAGTATTTT	CASSTSWSSGSMYTQYF	TRBJ2-3	TRBV27	TRBD2	.
TGTGCCAGCAGTTTGGGGCTAAAATCCCAGTACTTC	CASSLGLKSQYF	TRBJ2-5	TRBV12-3/TRBV12-4	.	.
TGCGCCAGCAGCCAAGATCGGACCGGGAGGGCTACAGATACGCAGTATTTT	CASSQDRTGRATDTQYF	TRBJ2-3	TRBV4-1	TRBD2	few
TGTGCCAGCAGTTACACAAGAGCCCAGAATACTCAGTATTTT	CASSYTRAQNTQYF	TRBJ2-3	TRBV6-5	.	.
TGCAGTGCTAGGAGAGGCCCTAGCACAGATACGCAGTATTTT	CSARRGPSTDTQYF	TRBJ2-3	TRBV20-1	.	.
TGTGCGAGCTCACGGGGGGCGGGACAAGAGACGCAGTACTTT	CASSRGAGQETQYF	TRBJ2-5	TRBV6-1	.	.
TGTGCCAGCAGCTTCCCCTGGCGGCTGGGCCGCCCAGACACTCAGTATTTC	CASSFPWRLGRPDTQYF	TRBJ2-4	TRBV11-3	.	.
TGTGCCAGCAGCTTAGGAGCGGGGGGGCGGGCCACAGATACGCAGTATTTT	CASSLGAGGRATDTQYF	TRBJ2-3	TRBV11-3	TRBD2	.
TGCGCCAGCAGCTCAAGGGGAGGGGCGAACACCGGGGAGCTGTTTTTT	CASSSRGGANTGELFF	TRBJ2-2	TRBV5-1	TRBD2	few
TGTGCCAGCAGTTACGGTTTATTAGCCTACGAGCAGTACTTC	CASSYGLLAYEQYF	TRBJ2-7	TRBV6-5	.	medium-sized
TGTGCCAGCTATTTGGGGTGGGCTGAGCAGTTCTTC	CASYLGWAEQFF	TRBJ2-1	TRBV6-1	.	.
TGTGCCAGCAATGCGGAGAGGGATACGCAGTATTTT	CASNAERDTQYF	TRBJ2-3	TRBV6-2/TRBV6-3	.	.
TGTGCCAGCAGCCTCCTAGCGGGAGCACGGTACGAGCAGTACTTC	CASSLLAGARYEQYF	TRBJ2-7	TRBV12-3/TRBV12-4	TRBD2	few